This T cell receptor beta chain stems from a study of regulatory T cells in long-lasting Graves disease. Study results and caveats: Results may be inaccurate due to the small sample size.

Described time point: newly diagnosed GD, antithyroid drugs for less than 3 months. PBMC-derived RNA was used for the TCR library. Investigators prepared the TCR beta libraries by applying iRepertoire HTBI primers and Arm-PCR of CDR3 regions. TCRdb reprocessed the multiplex PCR reads with MiXCR, giving one entry per CDR3 protein. The sample consists of around 500,000 distinct CDR3 sequences, 13% of them appearing once. Ten or more counts support this clonotype. Its antigen is unidentified. The CDR3 is made up of 12 amino acids. The germline CDR1 and CDR2 sequences are LNHNV and YYDKDF (reference sequence). The germline V and J ends were trimmed by 4 bases and 7 bases, with 7 bases remaining between them. This same sample was also part of a study on T cells in Graves' hyperthyroidism and ophthalmopathy. That work states: Blood samples included most of the expanded thyroid clonotypes exceeding 0.001.

The clonotype comes from a man aged 25 to 45 with Graves disease. Sequences were derived from peripheral blood mononuclear cells (PBMCs), sampled at new diagnosis, from a patient treated with antithyroid drugs. This chain uses TRBV15 with TRBJ1-4; D uncertain. The CDR3 sequence is CATSKGSEKLFF. Here the CDR3 DNA reads TGTGCCACCAGCAAGGGTAGTGAAAAACTGTTTTTT.